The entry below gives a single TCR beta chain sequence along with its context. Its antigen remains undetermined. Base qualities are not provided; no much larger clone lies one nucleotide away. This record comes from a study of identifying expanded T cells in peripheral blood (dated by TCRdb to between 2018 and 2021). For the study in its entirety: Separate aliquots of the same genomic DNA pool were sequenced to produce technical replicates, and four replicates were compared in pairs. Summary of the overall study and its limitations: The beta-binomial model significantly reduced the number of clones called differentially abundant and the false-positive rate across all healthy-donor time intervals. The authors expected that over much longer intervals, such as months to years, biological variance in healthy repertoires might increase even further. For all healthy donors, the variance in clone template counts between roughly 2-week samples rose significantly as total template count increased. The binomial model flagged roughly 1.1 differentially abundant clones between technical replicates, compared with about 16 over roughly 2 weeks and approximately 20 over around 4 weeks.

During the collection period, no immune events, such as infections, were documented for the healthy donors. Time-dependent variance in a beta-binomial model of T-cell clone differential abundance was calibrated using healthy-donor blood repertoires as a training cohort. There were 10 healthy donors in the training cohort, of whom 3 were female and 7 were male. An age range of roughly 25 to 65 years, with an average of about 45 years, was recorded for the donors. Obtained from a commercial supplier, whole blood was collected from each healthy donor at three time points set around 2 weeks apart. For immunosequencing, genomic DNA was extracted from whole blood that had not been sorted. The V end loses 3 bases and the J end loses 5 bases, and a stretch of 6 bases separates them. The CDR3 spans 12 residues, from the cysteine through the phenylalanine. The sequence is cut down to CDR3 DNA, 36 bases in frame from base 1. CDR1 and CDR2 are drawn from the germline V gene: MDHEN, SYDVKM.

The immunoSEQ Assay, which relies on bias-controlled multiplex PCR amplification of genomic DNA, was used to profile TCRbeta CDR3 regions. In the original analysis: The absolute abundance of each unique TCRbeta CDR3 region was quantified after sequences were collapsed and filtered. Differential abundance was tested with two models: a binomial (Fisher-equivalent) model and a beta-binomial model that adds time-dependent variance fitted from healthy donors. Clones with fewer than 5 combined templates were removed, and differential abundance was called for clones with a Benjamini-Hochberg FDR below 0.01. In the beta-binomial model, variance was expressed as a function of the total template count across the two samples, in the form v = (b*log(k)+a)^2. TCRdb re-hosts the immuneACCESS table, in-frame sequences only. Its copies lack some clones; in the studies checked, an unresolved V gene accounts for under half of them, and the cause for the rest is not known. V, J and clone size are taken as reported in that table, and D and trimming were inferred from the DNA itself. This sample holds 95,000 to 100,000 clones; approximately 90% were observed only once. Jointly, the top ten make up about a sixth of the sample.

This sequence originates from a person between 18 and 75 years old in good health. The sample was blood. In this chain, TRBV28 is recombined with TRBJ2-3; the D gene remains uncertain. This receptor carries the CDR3 CASSLIGDTQYF. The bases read TGTGCCAGCAGTTTGATCGGAGATACGCAGTATTTT.